The sequence of this T cell receptor beta chain was determined in a study of PD-1 blockade in classical Hodgkin lymphoma (dated by TCRdb to about 2020). About the study as a whole: Nivolumab dosing was 3 mg/kg intravenously every 2 weeks, continuing until either disease progression or unacceptable toxicity. A peripheral blood immune signature of response to PD-1 blockade in classical Hodgkin lymphoma was defined using TCR beta sequencing and CyTOF. Summary of the overall study and its limitations: The study covered only a single clinical trial cohort, and the causes of the repertoire differences, possibly disease activity or prior therapy, were still not defined. Among trial patients, those achieving complete response had baseline diversity similar to that of newly diagnosed patients, while diversity was significantly lower in partial responders and progressors. Diversity was lower in patients who began nivolumab less than 1 year after ASCT, so these patients were left out of later analyses to avoid confounding by immune reconstitution. CD4+ but not CD8+ TCR diversity rose significantly by C4D1 (p=0.0027 vs p=0.16), most apparent in complete responders (p=0.02). Baseline TCR diversity was reported to be lower in newly diagnosed patients than in healthy donors, and even lower in relapsed/refractory patients.

Note on this clone: Its antigen is unknown. No much larger clone exists at a distance of one base, and base qualities are not known.

The Qiagen DNeasy kit was used to extract genomic DNA both from unsorted PBMCs and from the negatively selected CD4+ and CD8+ fractions. TCR beta CDR3 regions were amplified by immunoSEQ multiplex PCR using primers annealing to V and J segments. A synthetic immune receptor repertoire was used to minimize amplification bias, and remaining bias was computationally removed after sequencing. The published analysis was carried out like this. Custom Python scripts were used to quantify repertoire diversity as the Shannon entropy index. Unsorted, CD4+ and CD8+ repertoires were examined separately, except in combined analyses, for which CD4+ and CD8+ sequences were merged in silico. Clonal expansion was defined as at least a 2-fold frequency increase after treatment relative to C1D1, with a pseudocount of 0.5 for undetected baseline clones. Clones with 0 or 1 copy at C1D1 were classified as singleton clones, and clones with 2 or more copies were classified as non-singleton clones. Clones expanded in unsorted samples were assigned a CD4+, CD8+ or unknown annotation through matching of protein sequences in sorted samples from the same patient. Wilcoxon tests on paired samples were used to test changes in diversity from C1D1 to C4D1. In TCRdb, the immuneACCESS table is reduced to in-frame sequences with V and J assigned. These tables do not hold every clone; where another copy was compared, an unresolved V gene accounts for under half, and the others remain unexplained. The V and J calls and clone size come from that table; D and trimming were worked out from the DNA. This sample comprises about 92,000 clones, under 85% of them detected only once. The ten largest clones take up approximately 15% of the sample.

According to the study, the label for this sample's time point signals: cycle 4 day 1 (C4D1), after five to seven weeks of nivolumab. Every trial patient had relapsed after autologous stem cell transplantation, and cohorts A, B and C differed in prior brentuximab vedotin exposure. The trial cohort was composed of about 58 patients with relapsed/refractory classical Hodgkin lymphoma, for whom complete response, partial response or progressive disease was recorded as best overall response. In the multi-cohort phase II CheckMate 205 trial, trial patients received single-agent nivolumab. Best overall response was determined by an independent review committee according to the 2007 International Working Group response criteria. Trial PBMCs were obtained immediately prior to nivolumab initiation (C1D1) and on therapy at cycle 2 day 1 and cycle 4 day 1. Peripheral blood was collected in 8 mL Vacutainer Cell Preparation Tubes, from which PBMCs were isolated by centrifugation and then cryopreserved.

V is trimmed back by 5 bases and J by 4 bases, and the junction contains 14 bases that no gene match accounts for. The CDR3 holds 18 amino acids from the cysteine to the phenylalanine. The kept DNA is CDR3 alone, 54 bases in frame from the first base. The germline V gene provides CDR1 SGHAT and CDR2 FQNNGV. The sequence is built from TRBV11-2 and TRBJ2-3, with 11 bases aligning to TRBD2. The source is a human donor with classical Hodgkin lymphoma. Specimen: peripheral blood mononuclear cells (PBMCs), collected before the fourth cycle of nivolumab. The CDR3 protein sequence reads: CASSPKRLLAGASDTQYF. The nucleotides read TGTGCCAGCAGCCCCAAACGACTACTAGCGGGAGCCTCAGATACGCAGTATTTT.